A selection of T cell receptor beta chains follows, all from one sample in a study of cytomegalovirus exposure and HLA in healthy donors. Some clones are missing from TCRdb's copy, which holds only in-frame ones; the method was immunoSEQ multiplex PCR. In all, the sample yields around 80,000 clones. The sample consisted of PBMCs. Receptors originate from a boy younger than 18 in good health and CMV-seronegative. Each CDR3 is given with its conserved first and last residue. The D gene is left open where the match is weak. Expanded clones get a size class; other rows say once, few or many, or leave the size out.

size	D	J	V	CDR3	DNA
-	TRBD1	TRBJ1-2	TRBV6-1	CASSKIQGAEGYTF	TGTGCCAGCAGTAAAATTCAGGGGGCGGAAGGCTACACCTTC
-	TRBD2	TRBJ2-1	TRBV29-1	CSAIRTSGRRGGYNEQFF	TGCAGCGCAATTAGGACTAGCGGGAGGAGGGGGGGGTACAATGAGCAGTTCTTC
-	-	TRBJ2-1	TRBV11-3	CASSSLGEQFF	TGTGCCAGCAGTTCCCTCGGGGAGCAGTTCTTC
-	TRBD2	TRBJ2-3	TRBV4-2	CASSQDLAGGTDTQYF	TGTGCCAGCAGCCAAGATCTAGCGGGAGGGACAGATACGCAGTATTTT
-	-	TRBJ1-1	TRBV5-1	CASSLRRGDTEAFF	TGCGCCAGCAGCTTGAGGCGGGGGGACACTGAAGCTTTCTTT
-	TRBD1	TRBJ1-5	TRBV2	CASGQGASNQPQHF	TGTGCCAGCGGACAGGGGGCGAGCAATCAGCCCCAGCATTTT
-	-	TRBJ2-7	TRBV7-9	CAGGRDTTLEQYF	TGTGCCGGCGGACGGGACACTACCCTCGAGCAGTACTTC
-	-	TRBJ2-3	TRBV27	CASRGFLGGGTDTQYF	TGTGCCAGCAGGGGTTTTCTAGGTGGCGGCACAGATACGCAGTATTTT
-	TRBD1	TRBJ1-6	TRBV5-1	CASRLSSGTGVSPLHF	TGCGCCAGCAGATTGAGTTCCGGGACAGGGGTATCACCCCTCCACTTT
-	-	TRBJ1-1	TRBV10-3	CAISESLVGGAIKAFF	TGTGCCATCAGTGAGTCGCTCGTAGGGGGAGCGATAAAAGCTTTCTTT
-	-	TRBJ1-1	TRBV30	CAWNWGGITTEAFF	TGTGCCTGGAATTGGGGGGGCATTACCACTGAAGCTTTCTTT
-	-	TRBJ1-2	TRBV6-1	CASSEGGWRDYGYTF	TGTGCCAGCAGTGAAGGGGGATGGCGGGATTATGGCTACACCTTC
-	TRBD2	TRBJ2-1	TRBV4-1	CASSRPGLGVDEQFF	TGCGCCAGCAGCCGGCCGGGACTAGGAGTCGATGAGCAGTTCTTC
-	TRBD2	TRBJ2-7	TRBV2	CASRSGGSAYEQYF	TGTGCCAGCAGGTCGGGGGGGAGCGCCTACGAGCAGTACTTC
-	TRBD1	TRBJ2-7	TRBV9	CASSVGGTGAIYEQYF	TGTGCCAGCAGCGTAGGAGGGACAGGGGCAATCTACGAGCAGTACTTC
-	TRBD2	TRBJ2-2	TRBV18	CASSLSGTNTGELFF	TGTGCCAGCTCACTTAGCGGGACGAACACCGGGGAGCTGTTTTTT
-	-	TRBJ1-1	TRBV19	CASSTGETLNTEAFF	TGTGCCAGTAGTACTGGGGAGACACTTAACACTGAAGCTTTCTTT
-	TRBD1	TRBJ1-3	TRBV2	CASSVQGNTIYF	TGTGCCAGCAGTGTACAGGGGAACACCATATATTTT
-	-	TRBJ2-1	TRBV4-2	CASSQDYSSVNEQFF	TGTGCCAGCAGCCAAGATTATTCTAGCGTCAATGAGCAGTTCTTC
medium-sized	TRBD2	TRBJ2-1	TRBV6-4	CASSELAGSYNEQFF	TGTGCCAGCAGTGAATTAGCGGGTTCCTACAATGAGCAGTTCTTC
-	TRBD1	TRBJ2-3	TRBV6-1	CASGTTGDYTQYF	TGTGCCAGCGGAACGACAGGGGACTATACGCAGTATTTT
-	TRBD1	TRBJ1-1	TRBV19	CASSVNRGQAEAFF	TGTGCCAGTAGTGTCAACAGGGGGCAGGCCGAAGCTTTCTTT
-	TRBD1	TRBJ1-1	TRBV6-1	CASSTQTGGTEAFF	TGTGCCAGCAGTACCCAGACAGGGGGCACTGAAGCTTTCTTT
-	-	TRBJ2-7	TRBV7-9	CASTQGGAEQYF	TGTGCCAGCACTCAAGGGGGAGCAGAGCAGTACTTC
-	-	TRBJ1-1	TRBV5-4	CASSFLTRGLDTEAFF	TGTGCCAGCAGCTTCCTAACCAGGGGCCTCGACACTGAAGCTTTCTTT
-	-	TRBJ1-6	TRBV12-5	CASGPSHNSPLHF	TGTGCTAGTGGCCCCTCTCATAATTCACCCCTCCACTTT
-	TRBD1	TRBJ2-4	TRBV10-3	CAIRGQGAGVQYF	TGTGCCATCAGGGGACAGGGGGCGGGGGTTCAGTACTTC
-	-	TRBJ2-7	TRBV19	CASSPSPVSSYEQYF	TGTGCCAGTAGCCCTAGCCCAGTTTCCTCCTACGAGCAGTACTTC
-	-	TRBJ1-6	TRBV18	CASSPPQRAHNSPLHF	TGTGCCAGCTCACCACCACAGAGAGCACATAATTCACCCCTCCACTTT
-	TRBD2	TRBJ2-2	TRBV5-1	CASRSLAGGTGELFF	TGCGCCAGCAGATCGCTAGCGGGGGGCACCGGGGAGCTGTTTTTT
-	-	TRBJ1-2	TRBV11-2	CASSLGSYGYTF	TGTGCCAGCAGCTTAGGCAGCTATGGCTACACCTTC
-	-	TRBJ1-5	TRBV6-1	CASSETGRRGIRSNQPQHF	TGTGCCAGCAGTGAGACAGGCCGAAGGGGTATTAGGAGCAATCAGCCCCAGCATTTT
-	-	TRBJ1-4	TRBV18	CASSRETGEKLFF	TGTGCCAGCTCACGGGAGACAGGTGAAAAACTGTTTTTT
-	-	TRBJ2-7	TRBV6-1	CASSEDVWATYEQYF	TGTGCCAGCAGTGAAGACGTCTGGGCTACCTACGAGCAGTACTTC
-	-	TRBJ1-1	TRBV4-1	CASSPRGRYTEAFF	TGCGCCAGCAGCCCCCGCGGCAGATACACTGAAGCTTTCTTT
-	-	TRBJ1-2	TRBV28	CASTLSGPTSNYGYTF	TGTGCCAGCACTTTGAGTGGGCCTACCTCTAACTATGGCTACACCTTC
-	TRBD2	TRBJ2-3	TRBV2	CASSEGPSGGDTQYF	TGTGCCAGCAGTGAAGGGCCTAGCGGGGGTGATACGCAGTATTTT
-	-	TRBJ2-5	TRBV2	CASSEPYRETQYF	TGTGCCAGCAGTGAACCGTACCGGGAGACCCAGTACTTC
-	TRBD2	TRBJ2-5	TRBV29-1	CSFWRGQETQYF	TGCAGCTTTTGGCGGGGGCAAGAGACCCAGTACTTC
-	TRBD2	TRBJ2-1	TRBV14	CASSPRLAVAEKQFF	TGTGCCAGCAGCCCCCGACTAGCGGTTGCTGAAAAGCAGTTCTTC
-	TRBD2	TRBJ2-3	TRBV4-1	CASSPRERGTDTQYF	TGCGCCAGCAGCCCCAGGGAGCGGGGGACAGATACGCAGTATTTT
-	-	TRBJ1-2	TRBV9	CASSVSSGVEYGYTF	TGTGCCAGCAGCGTTTCTTCAGGGGTAGAGTATGGCTACACCTTC
-	-	TRBJ1-4	TRBV30	CAWSVRFRLGEKLFF	TGTGCCTGGAGTGTTAGGTTCAGGTTGGGTGAAAAACTGTTTTTT
-	-	TRBJ2-7	TRBV5-8	CASSLIYTGGHEQYF	TGTGCCAGCAGCTTGATTTATACAGGTGGCCACGAGCAGTACTTC
-	TRBD1	TRBJ1-2	TRBV5-1	CASSLRLRGPGGYTF	TGCGCCAGCAGCTTGCGGTTAAGGGGGCCGGGTGGCTACACCTTC
-	-	TRBJ2-7	TRBV25-1	CASSKTPSYEQYF	TGTGCCAGCAGTAAGACTCCGTCCTACGAGCAGTACTTC
-	-	TRBJ1-5	TRBV7-2	CASSLVGLQPQHF	TGTGCCAGCAGCTTAGTGGGCCTTCAGCCCCAGCATTTT
-	-	TRBJ1-2	TRBV7-8	CASSLSNYGYTF	TGTGCCAGCAGCTTATCAAACTATGGCTACACCTTC
-	-	TRBJ2-7	TRBV25-1	CASSVGRSSYEQYF	TGTGCCAGCAGTGTAGGAAGGAGCTCCTACGAGCAGTACTTC
-	-	TRBJ1-1	TRBV29-1	CSAYLGGNTEAFF	TGCAGCGCCTACCTAGGTGGGAACACTGAAGCTTTCTTT
-	-	TRBJ1-1	TRBV30	CAWRHKPGKNTEAFF	TGTGCCTGGAGGCATAAACCAGGAAAGAACACTGAAGCTTTCTTT